Listed below are T cell receptor beta chains from one sample, sequenced in a study of blood T cell repertoires in COVID-19. Profiled with immunoSEQ multiplex PCR; TCRdb holds only in-frame clones, not every one. Among approximately 85,000 clones listed, roughly 90% were seen once. Sequencing was performed on peripheral blood. All receptors derive from a man between 45 and 60 years old with active or convalescent COVID-19. Each CDR3 is given with its conserved first and last residue. Fields, in order: clone size, V gene, J gene, D gene, CDR3 DNA, CDR3 protein. A D gene is named only where the DNA matches it firmly. Only some rows state a clone size, as once, few, many or a class for expanded clones.

-	TRBV6-5	TRBJ2-7	-	TGTGCCAGCAGACAGGGTGGCTCCTACGAGCAGTACTTC	CASRQGGSYEQYF
-	TRBV19	TRBJ1-5	-	TGTGCCAGTAGTACCGAAGCGACGGGTGTTAATCAGCCCCAGCATTTT	CASSTEATGVNQPQHF
once	TRBV5-1	TRBJ2-7	TRBD2	TGCGCCAGCAGCTCGGGACTAGCGCCCTACGAGCAGTACTTC	CASSSGLAPYEQYF
-	TRBV18	TRBJ2-5	-	TGTGCCAGCTTTAGGAACAGCCAAGAGACCCAGTACTTC	CASFRNSQETQYF
-	TRBV19	TRBJ1-1	-	TGTGCCAGCGGGGGATACACTGAAGCTTTCTTT	CASGGYTEAFF
-	TRBV9	TRBJ1-6	-	TGTGCCAGCAGCGGAGCTCAGGGTTATTCACCCCTCCACTTT	CASSGAQGYSPLHF
-	TRBV6-2/TRBV6-3	TRBJ2-3	TRBD1	TGTGCCAGCAGCCACCTTTGGGGACAGCCAGATACGCAGTATTTT	CASSHLWGQPDTQYF
few	TRBV14	TRBJ1-1	-	TGTGCCAGCAGCCAAACCCCAAACTCTGAAGCTTTCTTT	CASSQTPNSEAFF
-	TRBV5-1	TRBJ2-1	-	TGCGCCAGCAGCTTGGAATTCGGGGGTGAGCAGTTCTTC	CASSLEFGGEQFF
-	TRBV9	TRBJ2-7	TRBD2	TGTGCCAGCAGCCCTATAGCGGGAGATAGTCACGAGCAGTACTTC	CASSPIAGDSHEQYF
-	TRBV30	TRBJ1-5	-	TGTGCCTGGAGTGTGGGAGCAGGATATAGCAATCAGCCCCAGCATTTT	CAWSVGAGYSNQPQHF
few	TRBV6-6	TRBJ2-7	TRBD2	TGTGCCAGCAGTTGGACGGGACTAGGCAACGAGCAGTACTTC	CASSWTGLGNEQYF
-	TRBV9	TRBJ1-6	TRBD1	TGTGCCAGCAGCCTAAGACAGGGTAGCATCCTCCACTTT	CASSLRQGSILHF
few	TRBV11-2	TRBJ2-7	TRBD2	TGTGCCAGCAGCTTAGGGGGGGGACCCTACGAGCAGTACTTC	CASSLGGGPYEQYF
once	TRBV12-3/TRBV12-4	TRBJ1-5	-	TGTGCCAGCAGCCCCACAGGGAATCAGCCCCAGCATTTT	CASSPTGNQPQHF
-	TRBV7-9	TRBJ1-2	-	TGTGCCAGCAGCTTAGGCGCGGGGAGGGCTAACTATGGCTACACCTTC	CASSLGAGRANYGYTF
-	TRBV10-3	TRBJ2-2	TRBD1	TGTGCCATCAGTGCGGGGACAGGGGGCAATGTCGGGGAGCTGTTTTTT	CAISAGTGGNVGELFF
once	TRBV27	TRBJ1-5	-	TGTGCCAGCAGTCCAGGAGGGCAGGGCAATCAGCCCCAGCATTTT	CASSPGGQGNQPQHF
-	TRBV4-2	TRBJ2-1	-	TGTGCCAGCAGCCAAGTGGTAGCGAGGGACAATGAGCAGTTCTTC	CASSQVVARDNEQFF
many	TRBV5-8	TRBJ2-1	TRBD1	TGTGCCAGCAGCCTGGCCTTGGGGACAGGGAAAATCAATGAGCAGTTCTTC	CASSLALGTGKINEQFF
-	TRBV10-3	TRBJ1-5	TRBD1	TGTGCCATCAGTGGGGACAGGGGCAGTGAAGAGCCCCAGCATTTT	CAISGDRGSEEPQHF
-	TRBV6-2/TRBV6-3	TRBJ1-2	-	TGTGCCAGCAGTTACGAAACGGTCTATGGCTACACCTTC	CASSYETVYGYTF
-	TRBV7-2	TRBJ2-7	TRBD2	TGTGCCAGCAGCTTATCTAGCGGGGGATACGAGCAGTACTTC	CASSLSSGGYEQYF
once	TRBV29-1	TRBJ2-1	-	TGCAGCGTTGATTCGAAGGGACTTAGCTACAATGAGCAGTTCTTC	CSVDSKGLSYNEQFF
-	TRBV6-6	TRBJ2-1	TRBD2	TGTGCCAGCAGTCCAAGGAGCGGGAGGGAATACAATGAGCAGTTCTTC	CASSPRSGREYNEQFF
-	TRBV2	TRBJ2-3	-	TGTGCCAGCAGGGTGGCAGGCCGCACAGATACGCAGTATTTT	CASRVAGRTDTQYF
-	TRBV5-4	TRBJ1-6	-	TGTGCCAGCAGCAACGGACAGTGGAGCTCCTATAATTCACCCCTCCACTTT	CASSNGQWSSYNSPLHF
-	TRBV7-2	TRBJ2-5	TRBD2	TGTGCCAGCAGCCGGACTAGCGGGGGGGTCCAAGAGACCCAGTACTTC	CASSRTSGGVQETQYF
-	TRBV5-6	TRBJ1-1	TRBD1	TGTGCCAGCGAGGGGCAGGGGGGATTGAACACTGAAGCTTTCTTT	CASEGQGGLNTEAFF
-	TRBV5-8	TRBJ2-3	-	TGTGCCAGCAGCCACCTCTTCACAGGGGAGGGCACAGATACGCAGTATTTT	CASSHLFTGEGTDTQYF
-	TRBV7-6	TRBJ1-1	-	TGTGCCAGTAGCACTTGGGCGGGCAAAGCTTTCTTT	CASSTWAGKAFF
-	TRBV5-1	TRBJ2-5	-	TGCGCCAGCAGCCCCGGCTCAGGGTCGACAGAGACCCAGTACTTC	CASSPGSGSTETQYF
-	TRBV19	TRBJ2-7	TRBD1	TGTGCCAGTAGTCCGGGACAGGGGGCCTACGAGCAGTACTTC	CASSPGQGAYEQYF
-	TRBV11-3	TRBJ2-1	TRBD2	TGTGCCAGCAGCTTACTTGGCGGGAGTTCCTACAATGAGCAGTTCTTC	CASSLLGGSSYNEQFF
-	TRBV4-1	TRBJ2-5	TRBD2	TGCGCCAGCAGCCAAGAGGCCGGGACTAGTGGGCGAGAGACCCAGTACTTC	CASSQEAGTSGRETQYF
-	TRBV10-3	TRBJ2-7	-	TGTGCCATCAGTGAGCCTGGCGGTTTCTCCTACGAGCAGTACTTC	CAISEPGGFSYEQYF
-	TRBV6-6	TRBJ2-5	TRBD1	TGTGCCAGCAGCTTAGGACAGGGCATCCAAGAGACCCAGTACTTC	CASSLGQGIQETQYF
-	TRBV5-1	TRBJ2-1	TRBD1	TGCGCCAGCAGCTTGGCAGGGGGCCTCTACAATGAGCAGTTCTTC	CASSLAGGLYNEQFF
-	TRBV5-6	TRBJ1-6	-	TGTGCCAGCAGCTTGTCCAGGGATGCACCCCTCCACTTT	CASSLSRDAPLHF
-	TRBV27	TRBJ2-6	TRBD1	TGTGCCAGCAGTCCCCTAATGGCCAGACAGGGAAGCTCTGGGGCCAACGTCCTGACTTTC	CASSPLMARQGSSGANVLTF
-	TRBV2	TRBJ1-1	-	TGTGCCAGCACAGAACACAGAAAGAACACTGAAGCTTTCTTT	CASTEHRKNTEAFF
once	TRBV6-5	TRBJ1-5	TRBD1	TGTGCCAGCAGGGAGGGGGCGCGTGATCAGCCCCAGCATTTT	CASREGARDQPQHF
-	TRBV19	TRBJ1-1	TRBD1	TGTGCCAGTAGTCCCCGGGACAGAGTACGTGAAGCTTTCTTT	CASSPRDRVREAFF
-	TRBV4-2	TRBJ2-6	-	TGTGCCAGCAGCCAAGGAAGCGAAAGCTCTGGGGCCAACGTCCTGACTTTC	CASSQGSESSGANVLTF
-	TRBV7-8	TRBJ2-1	TRBD2	TGTGCCAGCAGCTTAAGGACACGGGCTAGCGGGAGCAATGAGCAGTTCTTC	CASSLRTRASGSNEQFF
once	TRBV19	TRBJ1-5	TRBD1	TGTGCCAGTACAGACAGGGCCTATCAGCCCCAGCATTTT	CASTDRAYQPQHF
-	TRBV7-2	TRBJ2-5	TRBD2	TGTGCCAGCAGCTCCCTAGCGGGGGGGCCTAGCGTTTTAGCGGGGACCCAGTACTTC	CASSSLAGGPSVLAGTQYF
-	TRBV14	TRBJ2-5	TRBD2	TGTGCCAGCAGCCCACTAGCGGGAGGGGCGGAGACCCAGTACTTC	CASSPLAGGAETQYF
-	TRBV4-3	TRBJ2-6	-	TGCGCCAGCAGCCAGACAAGCTCTGGGGCCAACGTCCTGACTTTC	CASSQTSSGANVLTF
-	TRBV25-1	TRBJ2-2	-	TGTGCCAGCAGTCTCAGGGCAGCGAACACCGGGGAGCTGTTTTTT	CASSLRAANTGELFF
-	TRBV24-1	TRBJ1-4	-	TGTGCCACCAGTGATTCGGGGGGATTTGGTGAAAAACTGTTTTTT	CATSDSGGFGEKLFF
-	TRBV30	TRBJ1-4	TRBD1	TGTGCCTGGAGTCCCACGGGCGGGACAGGAAAACTGTTTTTT	CAWSPTGGTGKLFF
-	TRBV7-9	TRBJ2-7	-	TGTGCCAGCTCCTCGGCTAGCTCCTACGAGCAGTACTTC	CASSSASSYEQYF
-	TRBV7-2	TRBJ2-7	TRBD2	TGTGCCAGCAGCTTAGGGACTAGCGGCCTTTACGAGCAGTACTTC	CASSLGTSGLYEQYF